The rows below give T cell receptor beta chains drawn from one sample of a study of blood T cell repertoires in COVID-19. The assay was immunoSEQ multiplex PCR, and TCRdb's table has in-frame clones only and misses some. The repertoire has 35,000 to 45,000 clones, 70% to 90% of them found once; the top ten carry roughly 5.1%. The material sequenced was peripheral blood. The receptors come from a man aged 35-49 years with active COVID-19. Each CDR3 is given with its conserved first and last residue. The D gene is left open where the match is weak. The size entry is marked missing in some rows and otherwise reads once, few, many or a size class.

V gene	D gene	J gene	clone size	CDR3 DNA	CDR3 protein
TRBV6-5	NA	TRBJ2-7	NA	TGTGCCAGCAGTCAGGGTTCCTACGAGCAGTACTTC	CASSQGSYEQYF
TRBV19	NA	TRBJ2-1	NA	TGTGCCAGTAGTTTGGCGGACAGTACCTCCTACAATGAGCAGTTCTTC	CASSLADSTSYNEQFF
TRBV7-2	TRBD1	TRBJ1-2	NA	TGTGCCAGCTCTACAGGGGCGAGGGGCTACACCTTC	CASSTGARGYTF
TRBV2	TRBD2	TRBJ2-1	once	TGTGCCAGCAGTGAATGGGTAGGACTAGTGTCTAATGAGCAGTTCTTC	CASSEWVGLVSNEQFF
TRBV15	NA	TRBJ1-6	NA	TGTGCCACCAGCCGGGGGGAGGTAAATTCACCCCTCCACTTT	CATSRGEVNSPLHF
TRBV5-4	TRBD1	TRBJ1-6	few	TGTGCCAGCAGCCCTACAGGGGTCGTATCACCCCTCCACTTT	CASSPTGVVSPLHF
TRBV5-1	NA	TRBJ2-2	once	TGCGCCAGCAGCTTGACGGGACAACGGAACACCGGGGAGCTGTTTTTT	CASSLTGQRNTGELFF
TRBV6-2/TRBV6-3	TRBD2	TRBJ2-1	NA	TGTGCCAGCAGTTATGACGCGACTAGCGGGCGCAATGAGCAGTTCTTC	CASSYDATSGRNEQFF
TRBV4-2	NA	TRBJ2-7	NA	TGTGCCAGCAGCCCCCCCAGCGGCGGTGGAACGGGGGAGCAGTACTTC	CASSPPSGGGTGEQYF
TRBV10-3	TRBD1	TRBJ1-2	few	TGTGCCATCAGTGTTCGCCAGGGGGCGCACGATGGCTACACCTTC	CAISVRQGAHDGYTF
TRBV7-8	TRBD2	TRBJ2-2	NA	TGTGCCAGCAGCCGCCTGACTAGCGGGATTGGGACCGGGGAGCTGTTTTTT	CASSRLTSGIGTGELFF
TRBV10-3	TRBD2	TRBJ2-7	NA	TGTGCCATCAGTGAGACTAGCGGGAGGGCCGGATACGAGCAGTACTTC	CAISETSGRAGYEQYF
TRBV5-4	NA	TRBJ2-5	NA	TGTGCCAGCAGCCCCCCCTCAGGACAAGAGACCCAGTACTTC	CASSPPSGQETQYF
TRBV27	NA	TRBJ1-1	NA	TGTGCCAGCAGTCAAGATCTCAGGGGACGGGATGCTTTCTTT	CASSQDLRGRDAFF
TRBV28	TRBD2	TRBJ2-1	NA	TGTGCCAGCAGCCCGGGACTAGCCCCAAATGAGCAGTTCTTC	CASSPGLAPNEQFF
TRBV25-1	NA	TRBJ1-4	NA	TGTGCCAGCGCCCGGGGCCAAGGAGGGACTAATGAAAAACTGTTTTTT	CASARGQGGTNEKLFF
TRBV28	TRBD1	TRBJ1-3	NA	TGTGCCAGCAGCCCAGGGGGAACTGGAAACACCATATATTTT	CASSPGGTGNTIYF
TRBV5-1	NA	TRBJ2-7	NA	TGCGCCAGCAGCCCGCAGGGGGCGGGGGTCTACGAGCAGTACTTC	CASSPQGAGVYEQYF
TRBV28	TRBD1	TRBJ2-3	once	TGTGCCAGCAGTTCCAGGGGGCGCGGGTCAGATACGCAGTATTTT	CASSSRGRGSDTQYF
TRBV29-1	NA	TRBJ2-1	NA	TGCAGCGTTGAATTGCGAGACAATGAGCAGTTCTTC	CSVELRDNEQFF
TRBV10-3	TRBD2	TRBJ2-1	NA	TGTGCCATCAGGACTAGCGGGAGGGACAATGAGCAGTTCTTC	CAIRTSGRDNEQFF